This TCR beta chain was observed in a study of regulatory T cells in long-lasting Graves disease (dated by TCRdb to 2020 to 2023). For the wider study: In the newly diagnosed Graves' disease group, patients had been taking antithyroid drugs for less than 3 months. Persistent Graves' disease patients were compared with newly diagnosed Graves' disease patients by peripheral blood TCR sequencing and RNA sequencing. A total of around 35 samples underwent TCR sequencing, from about 13 patients with persistent Graves' disease and roughly 20 patients with newly diagnosed Graves' disease. The study took place in China and was registered as a clinical trial. On the study overall, not on this receptor specifically: The authors acknowledged the small sample size as a limitation that may reduce accuracy. Sequencing and analysis were restricted to the TCR beta chain. A larger number of public clonotypes was shared among persistent patients (approximately 2,500) than among newly diagnosed patients (approximately 1,000). Preferential use of TRBV28, TRBJ1-2 and TRBJ2-5 was observed in persistent disease, whereas TRBV20-1 and TRBJ2-1 were favored in newly diagnosed disease. Because the primary lesion, thyroid tissue, could not be accessed, the study looked at peripheral blood alone. Compared with newly diagnosed patients, persistent Graves' disease patients had lower TCR Shannon entropy and fewer highly expanded clones, which suggests clonal expansion.

Read against the paper, the sample's time point label means: newly diagnosed GD, antithyroid drugs for less than 3 months. For both TCR sequencing and RNA sequencing, RNA was extracted from PBMCs in TRIzol. The diagnosis of Graves' disease followed American Thyroid Association guidelines. Patients were recruited from an endocrinology department in Xi'an, China. Each patient gave about 9.1 milliliters of peripheral blood, collected in an EDTA anticoagulant tube. Ficoll Paque Plus density gradient separation was used to isolate PBMCs, and no further T cell sorting was done. RNA quality was checked with an Agilent 2100 Bioanalyzer and agarose gel, and concentration with a NanoDrop 2000. To prepare the library, multiplex PCR was applied. TCRdb records Illumina HiSeq 4000 as the sequencer. TCR beta libraries were built with iRepertoire HTBI primers and Arm-PCR amplification of CDR3 regions. Before sequencing, the PCR products went through gel purification. As for the original processing: Gene usage analysis of CDR3 amino acid clonotypes used the 62 TRBV and about 13 TRBJ segments found across samples. Filtered high-quality paired reads were merged into contigs using COPE and FqMerger. BLAST was used to align contigs to IMGT TRBV, TRBD and TRBJ reference genes, with CDR3 defined following IMGT. Clonotypes above 0.1% frequency were classified as highly expanded clones. Repertoire diversity was measured by Shannon entropy, and V-J evenness by the Gini coefficient. Public clonotypes were defined as clonotypes shared by more than one individual. The public reads were reanalyzed by TCRdb: fastp trimming at Q25, MiXCR alignment, in-frame beta chains only. Rows are unified per CDR3 protein, each entry keeping the most common DNA and genes. The V and J calls here are based on TCRdb, not the publication. This sample is represented by approximately 350,000 distinct CDR3 sequences; 15% to 20% of them were singletons. The leading ten clones occupy just over 20% of the sample.

This clonotype showed up many times. The antigen it recognizes is unknown. Base quality data are lacking; no much larger clone is found one base away. V loses 2 bases, J loses 0 bases, and the germline ends lie 15 bases apart. The CDR3 runs 17 residues from the cysteine to the phenylalanine. The kept DNA is CDR3 alone, 51 bases in frame from the first base. CDR1 and CDR2 were assigned from the germline V gene as SGDLS and YYNGEE. The sample was also linked to a second study, of T cells in Graves' hyperthyroidism and ophthalmopathy. From that second study: Graves' hyperthyroidism was defined as stable when no progression to ophthalmopathy occurred over 18 months of follow-up. Hyperthyroidism patients were aged 18 to 65 years and newly diagnosed, with disease duration of less than 2 months. Patients with uncontrolled infections, other autoimmune diseases, pregnancy or lactation were excluded. Diagnoses were based on clinical symptoms, serum thyroxine and TRAb, thyroid ultrasound and orbital computed tomography. The first round of RT-PCR for the TCR CDR3 was performed with the HTBI primer set and the Qiagen OneStep RT-PCR kit. Most expanded thyroid clonotypes (frequency above 0.001) were also found in blood, which suggests that blood repertoires may mirror thyroid immune responses. In cross-validation, a model built on a 13 V-J signature told ophthalmopathy apart from stable hyperthyroidism with 85% to 90% sensitivity and 81% to 82% specificity, and in testing the same model reached 80%/75%. In validation, progression to ophthalmopathy was predicted by the model with 70% to 71% sensitivity and roughly 76% specificity, a median of around 5.9 months before onset. To identify TCR V-J signatures that set the groups apart, the researchers used a discovery cohort of 90 to 100 patients, made up of under 50 with Graves' ophthalmopathy and 57 with stable Graves' hyperthyroidism. Prospective prediction of ophthalmopathy was tested in an independent validation cohort of about 19 hyperthyroidism patients and 17 patients who later progressed to ophthalmopathy. The 100 discovery patients were divided at random into training and test sets in a 7:3 ratio. In several Graves' hyperthyroidism patients, the study also compared T-cell repertoires from thyroid tissue with T-cell repertoires from blood. After sampling, hyperthyroidism patients received methimazole starting at 30 mg daily, and ophthalmopathy patients received high-dose intravenous methylprednisolone. The libraries were constructed in a second round of multiplex PCR and then size-selected and purified. Paired-end sequencing of the libraries was performed with 100 bp reads on an Illumina HiSeq2000. Raw data were processed with SOAPnuke, discarding reads with adapters, uncalled bases, mean Phred below 15, or no exact constant-primer or identifier match. High-quality paired reads were merged with COPE v1.2.5, and unique nucleotide sequences were defined as clonotypes. MiTCR v1.1 was used to align the clonotypes against IMGT TRBV, TRBD and TRBJ reference segments. Only V-J combinations with frequency above 0.0001, covering about 99% of repertoires, were analysed. The TCS score was defined as F50 (clonal expansion) divided by E x V (chaos), with BLOSUM62-based TCRdist calculated between CDR3 peptides within each V-J. Welch's t-statistics and random forest reduced roughly 530 V-J features to about 13, which were used in a naive Bayes classifier (R e1071). Sample size was not statistically predetermined, and investigators were not blinded to group allocation. TCR Vbeta CDR3 sequencing of 120 to 150 peripheral blood samples (over 40 ophthalmopathy, 75 hyperthyroidism and roughly 17 progressor patients) is reported in the paper.

Here the chain combines TRBV9 and TRBJ2-1, with TRBD1 as a weak D call on 6 bases. This receptor was obtained from a woman between 18 and 29 years old with Graves disease. Donor details come from another sample of the same person, matched by shared clones. This specimen was peripheral blood mononuclear cells (PBMCs), taken at new diagnosis, from a patient treated with antithyroid drugs. CDR3 reads: CASSVNHGTSSYNEQFF. At the DNA level, the sequence is TGTGCCAGCAGCGTCAATCACGGGACAAGCTCCTACAATGAGCAGTTCTTC.